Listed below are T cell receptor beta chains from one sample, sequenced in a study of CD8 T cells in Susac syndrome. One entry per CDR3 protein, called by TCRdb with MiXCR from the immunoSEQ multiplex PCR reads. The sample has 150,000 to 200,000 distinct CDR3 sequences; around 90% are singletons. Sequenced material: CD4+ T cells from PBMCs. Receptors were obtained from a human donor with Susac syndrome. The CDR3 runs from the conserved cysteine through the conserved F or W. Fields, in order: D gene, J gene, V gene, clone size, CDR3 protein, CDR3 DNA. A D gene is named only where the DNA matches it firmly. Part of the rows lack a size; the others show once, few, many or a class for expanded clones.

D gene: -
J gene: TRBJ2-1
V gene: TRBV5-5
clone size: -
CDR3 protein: CASSGTPFSYNEQFF
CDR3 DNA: TGTGCCAGCAGCGGAACACCTTTCTCCTACAATGAGCAGTTCTTC

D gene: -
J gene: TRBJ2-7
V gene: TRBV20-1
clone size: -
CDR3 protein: CSARDSGHHYEQYF
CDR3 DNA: TGCAGTGCTAGAGATAGCGGACACCATTACGAGCAGTACTTC

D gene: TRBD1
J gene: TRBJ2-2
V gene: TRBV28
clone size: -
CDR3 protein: CASSFLDRGFTGELFF
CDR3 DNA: TGTGCCAGCAGTTTTCTGGACAGGGGGTTCACCGGGGAGCTGTTTTTT

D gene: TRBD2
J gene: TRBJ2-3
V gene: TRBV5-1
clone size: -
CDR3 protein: CASSYQTGGITDTQYF
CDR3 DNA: TGCGCCAGCAGCTACCAGACGGGGGGGATCACAGATACGCAGTATTTT

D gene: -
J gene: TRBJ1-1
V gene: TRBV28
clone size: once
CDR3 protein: CASSWTSTEAFF
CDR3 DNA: TGTGCCAGCAGCTGGACGAGTACTGAAGCTTTCTTT

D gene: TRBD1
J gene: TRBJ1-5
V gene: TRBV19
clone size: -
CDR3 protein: CASSRQGLNQPQHF
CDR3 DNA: TGTGCCAGTAGCCGACAGGGCCTGAATCAGCCCCAGCATTTT

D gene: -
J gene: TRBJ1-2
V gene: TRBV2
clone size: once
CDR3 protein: CASSEAGAVGGYTF
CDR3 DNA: TGTGCCAGCAGTGAGGCAGGGGCCGTCGGTGGCTACACCTTC

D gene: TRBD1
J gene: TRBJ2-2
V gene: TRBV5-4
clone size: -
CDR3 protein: CASSFPGQGLTGELFF
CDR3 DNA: TGTGCCAGCAGCTTCCCGGGACAGGGTCTAACCGGGGAGCTGTTTTTT

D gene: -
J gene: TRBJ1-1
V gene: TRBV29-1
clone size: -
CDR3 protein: CSASTGNTEAFF
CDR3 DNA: TGCAGCGCTAGTACAGGGAACACTGAAGCTTTCTTT

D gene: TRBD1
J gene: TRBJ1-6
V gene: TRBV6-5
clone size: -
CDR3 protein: CASSYGDRGKSSPLHF
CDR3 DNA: TGTGCCAGCAGTTACGGGGACAGGGGGAAGAGTTCACCCCTCCACTTT

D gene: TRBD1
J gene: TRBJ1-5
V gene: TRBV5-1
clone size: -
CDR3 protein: CASSPGTGYSNQPQHF
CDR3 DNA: TGCGCCAGCAGCCCTGGGACAGGGTATAGCAATCAGCCCCAGCATTTT

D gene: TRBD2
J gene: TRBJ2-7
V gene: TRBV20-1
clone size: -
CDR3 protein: CSARDWERGGSYEQYF
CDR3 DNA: TGCAGTGCTAGAGATTGGGAGCGGGGCGGATCCTACGAGCAGTACTTC

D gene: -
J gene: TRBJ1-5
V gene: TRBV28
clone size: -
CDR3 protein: CASRPQAGHQPQHF
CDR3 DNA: TGTGCCAGCAGACCTCAGGCAGGACATCAGCCCCAGCATTTT

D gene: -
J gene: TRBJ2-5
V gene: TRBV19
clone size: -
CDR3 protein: CASRSDKEETQYF
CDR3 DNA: TGTGCCAGTAGATCGGACAAAGAAGAGACCCAGTACTTC

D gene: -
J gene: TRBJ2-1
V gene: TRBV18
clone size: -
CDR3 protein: CASSPQGDSYNEQFF
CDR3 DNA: TGTGCCAGCTCACCACAGGGAGATAGCTACAATGAGCAGTTCTTC

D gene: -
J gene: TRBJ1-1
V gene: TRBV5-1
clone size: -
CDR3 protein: CASSLFGEGGTEAFF
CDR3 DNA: TGCGCCAGCAGCTTGTTCGGGGAGGGGGGGACTGAAGCTTTCTTT

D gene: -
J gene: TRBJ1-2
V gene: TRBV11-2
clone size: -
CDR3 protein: CASSLEQLGYTF
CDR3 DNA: TGTGCCAGCAGCTTAGAACAACTAGGCTACACCTTC

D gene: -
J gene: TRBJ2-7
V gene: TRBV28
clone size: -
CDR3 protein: CASSLLHTGEQYF
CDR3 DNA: TGTGCCAGCAGTTTACTACACACGGGCGAGCAGTACTTC

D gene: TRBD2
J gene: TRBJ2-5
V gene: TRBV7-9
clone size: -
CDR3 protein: CASSLPGLAGGPSETQYF
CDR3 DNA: TGTGCCAGCAGCCTCCCCGGACTAGCGGGAGGGCCCTCGGAGACCCAGTACTTC

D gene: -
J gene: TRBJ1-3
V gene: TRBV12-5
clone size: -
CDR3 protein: CASGPSPGSGNTIYF
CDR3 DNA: TGTGCTAGTGGTCCCTCCCCCGGCTCTGGAAACACCATATATTTT

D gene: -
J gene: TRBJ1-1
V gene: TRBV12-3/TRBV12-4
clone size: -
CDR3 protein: CASYRGLNTEAFF
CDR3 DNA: TGTGCCTCTTACAGAGGTTTGAACACTGAAGCTTTCTTT

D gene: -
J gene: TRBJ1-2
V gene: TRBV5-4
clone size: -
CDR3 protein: CASSLSVLRDGYTF
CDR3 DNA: TGTGCCAGCAGCTTGTCCGTGTTGAGGGATGGCTACACCTTC

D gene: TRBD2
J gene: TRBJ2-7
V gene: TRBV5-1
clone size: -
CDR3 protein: CASSFVSSGGVRTYEQYF
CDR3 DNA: TGCGCCAGCAGCTTTGTATCTAGCGGGGGGGTTAGAACCTACGAGCAGTACTTC

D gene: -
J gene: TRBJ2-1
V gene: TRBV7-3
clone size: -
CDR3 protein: CASSSAGEQFF
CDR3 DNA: TGTGCCAGCAGCTCCGCAGGGGAGCAGTTCTTC

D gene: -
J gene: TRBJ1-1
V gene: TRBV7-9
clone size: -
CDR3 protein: CASSLGAGSPNTEAFF
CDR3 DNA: TGTGCCAGCAGCTTAGGGGCAGGGAGCCCGAACACTGAAGCTTTCTTT

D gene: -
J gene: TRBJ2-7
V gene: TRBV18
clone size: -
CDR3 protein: CASSPRASMDEQYF
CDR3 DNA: TGTGCCAGCTCACCTAGGGCATCGATGGACGAGCAGTACTTC

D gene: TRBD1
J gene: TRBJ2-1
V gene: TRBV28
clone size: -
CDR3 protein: CASRGPGQGAYNEQFF
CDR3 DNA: TGTGCCAGCAGAGGACCGGGACAGGGGGCTTACAATGAGCAGTTCTTC

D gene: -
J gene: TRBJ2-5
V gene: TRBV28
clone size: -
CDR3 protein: CASSKRNPRETQYF
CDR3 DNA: TGTGCCAGCAGTAAACGGAACCCGCGGGAGACCCAGTACTTC

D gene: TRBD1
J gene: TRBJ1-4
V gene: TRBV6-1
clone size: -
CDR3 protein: CASGGDRAREKLFF
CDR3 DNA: TGTGCCAGCGGAGGCGACAGGGCACGGGAAAAACTGTTTTTT

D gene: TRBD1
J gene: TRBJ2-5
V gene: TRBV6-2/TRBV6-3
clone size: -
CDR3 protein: CASSYSKDRGTKETQYF
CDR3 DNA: TGTGCCAGCAGTTACTCGAAGGACAGGGGGACCAAAGAGACCCAGTACTTC

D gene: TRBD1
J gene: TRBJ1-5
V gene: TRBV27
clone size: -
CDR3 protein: CASSFRQGGQPQLF
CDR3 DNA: TGTGCCAGCAGTTTCAGGCAGGGGGGTCAGCCCCAGCTTTTT

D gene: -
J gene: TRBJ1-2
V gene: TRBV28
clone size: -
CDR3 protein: CASRNPPGQGINYGYTF
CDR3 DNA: TGTGCCAGCAGGAATCCCCCCGGTCAGGGGATTAACTATGGCTACACCTTC

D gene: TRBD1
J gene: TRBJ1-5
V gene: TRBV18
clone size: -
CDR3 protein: CASSLGQADNPQHF
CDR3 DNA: TGTGCCAGCTCACTAGGACAGGCCGATAATCCCCAGCATTTT

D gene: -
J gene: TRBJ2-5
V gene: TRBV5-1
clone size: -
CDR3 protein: CASSLALGEETQYF
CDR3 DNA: TGCGCCAGCAGCTTGGCCTTGGGGGAAGAGACCCAGTACTTC

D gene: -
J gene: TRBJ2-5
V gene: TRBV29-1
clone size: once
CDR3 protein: CSVDPGPQETQYF
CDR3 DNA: TGCAGCGTTGACCCGGGACCCCAAGAGACCCAGTACTTC

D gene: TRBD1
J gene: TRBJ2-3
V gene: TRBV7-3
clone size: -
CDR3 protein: CASSLWDRTDTQYF
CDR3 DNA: TGTGCCAGCAGCCTATGGGACAGAACAGATACGCAGTATTTT

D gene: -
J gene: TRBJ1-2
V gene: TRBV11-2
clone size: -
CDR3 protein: CASSLEGIANYGYTF
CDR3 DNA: TGTGCCAGCAGCTTAGAGGGGATCGCTAACTATGGCTACACCTTC

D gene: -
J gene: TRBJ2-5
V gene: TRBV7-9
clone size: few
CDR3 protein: CASSLAGRGQETQYF
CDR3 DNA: TGTGCCAGCAGCTTAGCCGGGAGGGGGCAGGAGACCCAGTACTTC

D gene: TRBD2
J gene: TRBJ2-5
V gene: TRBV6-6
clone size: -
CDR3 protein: CASTRAGVETQYF
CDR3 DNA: TGTGCCAGCACGAGGGCGGGGGTTGAGACCCAGTACTTC

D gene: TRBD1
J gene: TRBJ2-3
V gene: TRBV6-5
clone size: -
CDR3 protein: CASRRTGGSDTQYF
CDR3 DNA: TGTGCCAGCAGGAGGACAGGGGGCTCGGATACGCAGTATTTT

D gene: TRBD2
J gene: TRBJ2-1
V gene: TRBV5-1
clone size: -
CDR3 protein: CASSATASGGSYNEQFF
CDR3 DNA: TGCGCCAGCAGCGCAACCGCTAGCGGGGGCTCCTACAATGAGCAGTTCTTC

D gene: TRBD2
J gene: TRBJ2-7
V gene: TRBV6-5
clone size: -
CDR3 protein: CASSYSTSGTYEQSF
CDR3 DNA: TGTGCCAGCAGTTACTCGACTAGCGGGACCTACGAGCAGTCCTTC

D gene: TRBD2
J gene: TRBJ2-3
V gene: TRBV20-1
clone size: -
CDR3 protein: CSAVSGTSPQYTQYF
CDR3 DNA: TGCAGTGCCGTTTCCGGGACTAGCCCTCAATATACGCAGTATTTT

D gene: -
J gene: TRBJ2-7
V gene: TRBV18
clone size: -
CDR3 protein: CASSPGAYEQYF
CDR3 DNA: TGTGCCAGCTCACCCGGCGCCTACGAGCAGTACTTC

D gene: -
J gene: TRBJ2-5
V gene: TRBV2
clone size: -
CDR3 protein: CASSDRQETQYF
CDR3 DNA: TGTGCCAGCAGTGACAGACAAGAGACCCAGTACTTC

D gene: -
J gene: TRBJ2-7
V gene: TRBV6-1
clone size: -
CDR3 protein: CASSEAGRDNEQYF
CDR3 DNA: TGTGCCAGCAGTGAAGCCGGCAGGGACAACGAGCAGTACTTC

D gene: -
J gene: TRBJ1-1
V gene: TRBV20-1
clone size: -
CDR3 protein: CSPTPETENTEAFF
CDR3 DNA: TGCAGTCCAACTCCGGAGACAGAGAACACTGAAGCTTTCTTT

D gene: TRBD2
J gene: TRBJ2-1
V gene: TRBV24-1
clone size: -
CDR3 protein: CATSDSGGPYNEQFF
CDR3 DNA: TGTGCCACCAGTGATTCGGGGGGGCCCTACAATGAGCAGTTCTTC

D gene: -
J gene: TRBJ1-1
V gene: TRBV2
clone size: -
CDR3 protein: CASTQVTEAFF
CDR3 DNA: TGTGCCAGCACTCAGGTGACTGAAGCTTTCTTT

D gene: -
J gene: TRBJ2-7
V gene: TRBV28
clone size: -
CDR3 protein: CASQETYEQYF
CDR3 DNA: TGTGCCAGTCAAGAGACATACGAGCAGTACTTC

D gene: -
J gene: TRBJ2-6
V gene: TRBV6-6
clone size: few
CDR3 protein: CASSYSGANVLTF
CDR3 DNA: TGTGCCAGCAGTTACTCTGGGGCCAACGTCCTGACTTTC

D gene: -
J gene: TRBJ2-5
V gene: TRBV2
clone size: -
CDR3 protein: CASSLQGISETQYF
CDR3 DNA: TGTGCCAGCAGTCTACAGGGAATCTCAGAGACCCAGTACTTC